Below, one TCR beta chain is given with its context. The antigen is not known. Per the germline V gene, CDR1 is MGHRA and CDR2 is YSYEKL. The length of the CDR3 is 16 residues. Trimming took off 1 base at V and 4 bases at J, with 14 bases between the two ends. This specimen comes from a study of T cells in Graves' hyperthyroidism and ophthalmopathy. Study outcomes and limitations: Ophthalmopathy cases were set apart from stable hyperthyroidism by a 13 V-J model.

Amplification of TCR beta CDR3 regions was performed using RNA transcripts as template. Primed by the HTBI set, a first-round RT-PCR was run on the TCR CDR3. One entry per CDR3 protein, called by TCRdb with MiXCR from the multiplex PCR reads. The table records some 370,000 distinct CDR3 sequences, over 11% of them present only once. This sequence was found in a man aged 45-60 years with Graves' ophthalmopathy. The chain combines TRBV4-1 with TRBJ2-1; D may be TRBD1 or TRBD2 (5 bases each). Sample: blood. CDR3 sequence reads: CASSQGSGTAYNEQFF. The CDR3 DNA follows: TGCGCCAGCAGCCAAGGGTCCGGGACCGCATACAATGAGCAGTTCTTC.